These 13 T cell receptor beta chains came from one sample sequenced in a study of radiotherapy plus CTLA-4 blockade in lung cancer. Using immunoSEQ multiplex PCR, the repertoire was profiled, and TCRdb retains in-frame clones only, with some absent. The sample has about 76,000 clones; roughly 80% are singletons. Sequencing was performed on peripheral blood, taken from a patient treated with radiotherapy plus ipilimumab. The receptors here all came from a human donor with non-small cell lung cancer who had stable disease on radiotherapy plus ipilimumab.

The chain links TRBV27 to TRBJ2-5, with 8 bases lining up with TRBD2. Looked up from germline, CDR1 is MNHEY and CDR2 is SMNVEV (reference sequence). The junction had 8 bases not matched to a gene; V was cut back by 5 bases and J by 3 bases. The CDR3 sequence is 15 residues long. CDR3 sequence reads: CASSQTGTSKETQYF. The DNA of the CDR3 is TGTGCCAGCAGTCAGACCGGGACTAGTAAAGAGACCCAGTACTTC.

This chain connects TRBV11-2 to TRBJ2-5; D unclear. This CDR3 is 14 amino acids long. The germline V gene has CDR1 SGHAT and CDR2 FQNNGV. Trimming removed 1 base from V and 3 bases from J, with 9 bases in between. The DNA for the CDR3 is TGTGCCAGCAGCTTAGGATGGGGAAAAGAGACCCAGTACTTC. Translated: CASSLGWGKETQYF.

The chain couples TRBV25-1 to TRBJ1-4; unclear D gene. The CDR3 is 16 amino acids. Germline-derived CDR1 and CDR2 are MGHDK and SYGVNS. Deletions cut 4 bases from V and 8 bases from J, with 20 bases between. DNA of the CDR3: TGTGCCAGCAGTGCGTCCACCCGACGGAGGGAGGAAAAACTGTTTTTT. This translates into CASSASTRRREEKLFF.

The chain uses TRBV11-2 and TRBJ2-5; D remains unclear. The CDR3 covers 12 residues. CDR1 SGHAT and CDR2 FQNNGV come from the germline V gene. V lost 3 bases to trimming and J lost 4 bases, with 6 bases between them. The CDR3 here is CASSLSLETQYF. The CDR3 nucleotides are TGTGCCAGCAGCTTGTCTTTAGAGACCCAGTACTTC.

This chain uses TRBV19 with TRBJ2-1, with TRBD2 matching 13 bases. V shed 6 bases, J shed 1 base, and the junction held 12 bases outside the gene matches. The length of the CDR3 is 19 residues. Germline-derived CDR1 and CDR2 are LNHDA and SQIVND (reference sequence). Here the CDR3 DNA reads TGTGCCAGTAGACCCCTCGGGGGACTAGCGGGACAGTCCTACAATGAGCAGTTCTTC. This codes for CASRPLGGLAGQSYNEQFF.

V gene TRBV2 combines with J gene TRBJ2-4; 7 nucleotides line up with TRBD1. The V and J ends lost 5 bases and 0 bases, in that order; junction bases with no gene match: 16. From germline, CDR1 is SNHLY and CDR2 FYNNEI. The CDR3 is made up of 19 amino acids. The CDR3 sequence: CASSTPTGKTSLAKNIQYF. The CDR3 bases are TGTGCCAGCAGTACTCCGACAGGGAAAACTTCACTAGCCAAAAACATTCAGTACTTC.

This clone was recorded a few times. The chain is built from TRBV2 and TRBJ1-2, with D tentatively TRBD1 (5 bases). The CDR3 contains 14 residues. Germline V gene lookup returns CDR1 SNHLY and CDR2 FYNNEI. Trimming cost V 1 base and J 5 bases, with 11 bases left between them. The CDR3 sequence: CASSEEEGLYGYTF. CDR3 DNA sequence: TGTGCCAGCAGTGAAGAGGAGGGACTGTATGGCTACACCTTC.

The chain uses TRBV6-1 and TRBJ1-6; no reliable D call. Trimming stripped 3 bases from V and 6 bases from J, with 12 bases between. Germline V gene lookup returns CDR1 MNHNS and CDR2 SASEGT. This CDR3 comprises 15 residues. CDR3 protein: CASSDVRSANSPLHF. The CDR3 bases are TGTGCCAGCAGTGATGTGCGAAGCGCTAATTCACCCCTCCACTTT.

This sequence joins TRBV18 and TRBJ1-4; unclear D gene. The CDR3 is made up of 16 amino acids. Trimming took 2 bases from V and 4 from J, leaving 14 bases between them. Germline V gene data show CDR1 as KGHSH and CDR2 as LQKENI. CDR3 DNA sequence: TGTGCCAGCTCACCAAAACTTCTGGGAAATAATGAAAAACTGTTTTTT. Its protein is CASSPKLLGNNEKLFF.

The CDR3 DNA follows: TGTGCCAGCAGTTCGTCTTTAGAGGGGCAGTACTTC. Protein sequence: CASSSSLEGQYF. The chain recombines TRBV28 with TRBJ2-7; tentatively, D is TRBD2 (5 bases). CDR1 MDHEN and CDR2 SYDVKM come from the germline V gene. This CDR3 is built from 12 residues. Trimming pared 4 bases from V and 9 bases from J, leaving 13 bases between.

This clone was counted between two and nine times. This chain connects TRBV19 to TRBJ2-7; D assignment may be TRBD1 or TRBD2 (5 bases each). Trimming took 8 bases from V and 4 from J, leaving 15 bases between them. Germline V gene lookup returns CDR1 LNHDA and CDR2 SQIVND (reference sequence). The CDR3 sequence is 13 residues long. CDR3 sequence reads: CASQRGPEYEQYF. For the CDR3, the DNA is TGTGCCAGTCAGAGGGGACCAGAGTACGAGCAGTACTTC.

The CDR3 sequence is CAWRGWETQYF. CDR3 coding DNA: TGTGCCTGGAGGGGTTGGGAGACCCAGTACTTC. The chain uses TRBV30 and TRBJ2-5; D unresolved. V was shortened by 3 bases and J by 5 bases, with 7 bases between the two germline ends. Germline loops: CDR1 GTSNPN, CDR2 SVGIG (reference sequence). The CDR3 has 11 residues.

V is TRBV9 and J is TRBJ2-7, with 9 bases fitting TRBD2. Germline CDR1 and CDR2: SGDLS and YYNGEE. After removal of 0 bases from V and 2 bases from J, the junction contained 3 bases not matched to a gene. The CDR3 extends over 15 amino acids. In DNA form, the CDR3 reads TGTGCCAGCAGCGTAGGGGCGGGGGGGCCCTACGAGCAGTACTTC. Amino acid sequence: CASSVGAGGPYEQYF.